This TCR beta chain was identified during a study of technical replicates of blood from a handful of donors. The data were produced by immunoSEQ multiplex PCR, yet TCRdb's version contains in-frame clones alone and is incomplete. The sample carries about 82,000 clones, 85% to 95% recorded once. CDR1 is SGHTA and CDR2 is FQGNSA in the germline V gene. The CDR3 is made up of 15 amino acids. Between the trimmed V and J ends, which lost 2 bases and 7 bases, there was a span of 15 bases. Input material: T cells isolated from PBMCs. The TCR sequence derives from a human donor in good health. The V call is TRBV7-2, the J call TRBJ1-3; tentatively, D is TRBD1 (5 bases). CDR3 bases: TGTGCCAGCAGCTTACCGGGACTGCTAAGGAACACCATATATTTT. It is translated as CASSLPGLLRNTIYF.